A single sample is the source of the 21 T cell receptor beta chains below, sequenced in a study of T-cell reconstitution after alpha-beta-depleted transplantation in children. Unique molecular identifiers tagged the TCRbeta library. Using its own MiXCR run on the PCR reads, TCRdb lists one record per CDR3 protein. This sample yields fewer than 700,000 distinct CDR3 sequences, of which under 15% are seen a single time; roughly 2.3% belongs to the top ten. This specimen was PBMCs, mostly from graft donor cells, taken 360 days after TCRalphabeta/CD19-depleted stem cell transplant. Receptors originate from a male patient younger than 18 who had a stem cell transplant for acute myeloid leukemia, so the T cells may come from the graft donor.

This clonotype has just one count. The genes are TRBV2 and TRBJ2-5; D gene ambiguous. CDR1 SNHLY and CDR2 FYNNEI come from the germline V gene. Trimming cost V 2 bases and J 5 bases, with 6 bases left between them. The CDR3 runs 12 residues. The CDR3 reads CASSESWETQYF. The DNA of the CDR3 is TGTGCCAGCAGTGAAAGTTGGGAGACCCAGTACTTC.

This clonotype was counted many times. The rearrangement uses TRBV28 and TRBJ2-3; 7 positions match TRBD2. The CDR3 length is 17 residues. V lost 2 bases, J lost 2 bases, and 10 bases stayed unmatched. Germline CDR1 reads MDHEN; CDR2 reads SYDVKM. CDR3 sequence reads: CASSLPGLGGYTDTQYF. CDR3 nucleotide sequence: TGTGCCAGCAGTTTACCCGGACTAGGAGGCTACACAGATACGCAGTATTTT.

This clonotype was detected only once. CDR3 in amino acids: CASSLIPGSYEQYF. The CDR3 DNA reads TGTGCCAGCAGCTTGATCCCGGGTTCCTACGAGCAGTACTTC. This sequence joins TRBV7-2 and TRBJ2-7; D not resolved. Germline assignment: CDR1 SGHTA and CDR2 FQGNSA. The V and J ends lost 3 bases and 1 base respectively, with 10 bases between them. The CDR3 has 14 amino acids.

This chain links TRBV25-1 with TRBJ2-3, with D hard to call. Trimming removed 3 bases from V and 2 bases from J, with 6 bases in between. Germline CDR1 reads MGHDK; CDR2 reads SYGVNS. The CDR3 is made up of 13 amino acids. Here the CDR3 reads CASSEVLTDTQYF. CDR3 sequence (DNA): TGTGCCAGCAGTGAGGTCCTCACAGATACGCAGTATTTT.

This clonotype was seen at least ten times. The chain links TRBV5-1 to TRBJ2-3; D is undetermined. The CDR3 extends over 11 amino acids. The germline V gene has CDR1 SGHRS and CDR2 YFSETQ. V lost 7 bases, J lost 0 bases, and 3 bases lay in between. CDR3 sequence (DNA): TGCGCCAGCCGGAGCACAGATACGCAGTATTTT. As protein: CASRSTDTQYF.

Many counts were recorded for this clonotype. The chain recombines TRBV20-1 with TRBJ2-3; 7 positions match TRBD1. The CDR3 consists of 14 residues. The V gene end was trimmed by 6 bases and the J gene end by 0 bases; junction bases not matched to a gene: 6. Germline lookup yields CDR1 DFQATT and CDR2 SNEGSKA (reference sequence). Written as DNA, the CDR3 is TGCAGTGCCCGCACAGGGGACAGCACAGATACGCAGTATTTT. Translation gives CSARTGDSTDTQYF.

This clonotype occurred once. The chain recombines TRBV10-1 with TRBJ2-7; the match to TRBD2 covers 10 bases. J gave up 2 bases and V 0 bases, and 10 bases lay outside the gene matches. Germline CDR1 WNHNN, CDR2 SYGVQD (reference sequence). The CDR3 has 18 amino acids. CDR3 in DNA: TGCGCCAGCAGTGAGTCCCGTTCGGGTCTAGCGGGAGCCTACGAGCAGTACTTC. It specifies CASSESRSGLAGAYEQYF.

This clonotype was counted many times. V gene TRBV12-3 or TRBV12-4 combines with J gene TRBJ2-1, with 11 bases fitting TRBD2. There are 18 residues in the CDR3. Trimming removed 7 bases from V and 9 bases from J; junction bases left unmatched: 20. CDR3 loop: CASIFQARTSGRLAEQFF. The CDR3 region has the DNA TGTGCCAGCATATTTCAGGCTAGAACTAGCGGGAGATTGGCTGAGCAGTTCTTC.

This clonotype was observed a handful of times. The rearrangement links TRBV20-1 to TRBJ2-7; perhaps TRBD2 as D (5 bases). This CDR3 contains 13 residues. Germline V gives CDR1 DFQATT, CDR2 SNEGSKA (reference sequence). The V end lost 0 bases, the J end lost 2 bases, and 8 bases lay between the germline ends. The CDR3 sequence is CSARDPLAYEQYF. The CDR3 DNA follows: TGCAGTGCTAGAGACCCACTAGCCTACGAGCAGTACTTC.

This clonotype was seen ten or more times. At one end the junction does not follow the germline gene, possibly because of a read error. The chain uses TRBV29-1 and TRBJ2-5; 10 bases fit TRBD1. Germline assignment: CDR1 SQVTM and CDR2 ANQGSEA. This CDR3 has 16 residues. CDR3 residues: CSVEDRGHVYQETQYF. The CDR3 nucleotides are TGCAGCGTAGAAGACAGGGGGCATGTGTACCAAGAGACCCAGTACTTC.

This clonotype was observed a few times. The CDR3 region has the DNA TGTGCCAGCAGGCCCCTCTGGATCATATTGAAATCCAATGAGCAGTTCTTC. Amino acids: CASRPLWIILKSNEQFF. The genes are TRBV6-2 or TRBV6-3 and TRBJ2-1; D not resolved. Trimming cost V 6 bases and J 6 bases, with 24 bases left between them. Germline V gene sequence: CDR1 MNHEY, CDR2 SVGEGT. The CDR3 extends over 17 amino acids.

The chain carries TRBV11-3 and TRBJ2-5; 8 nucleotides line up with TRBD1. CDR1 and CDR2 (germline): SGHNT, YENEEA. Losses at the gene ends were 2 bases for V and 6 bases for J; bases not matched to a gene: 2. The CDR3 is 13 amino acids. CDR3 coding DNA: TGTGCCAGCAGCTTAACAGGGGGAAAGACCCAGTACTTC. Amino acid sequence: CASSLTGGKTQYF.

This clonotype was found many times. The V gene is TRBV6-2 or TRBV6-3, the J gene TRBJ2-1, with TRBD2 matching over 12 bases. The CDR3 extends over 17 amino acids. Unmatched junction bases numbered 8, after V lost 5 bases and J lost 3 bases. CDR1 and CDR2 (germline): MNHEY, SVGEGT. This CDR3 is CASSHRTSGTLYNEQFF. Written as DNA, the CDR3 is TGTGCCAGCAGTCATAGGACTAGCGGGACTCTCTACAATGAGCAGTTCTTC.

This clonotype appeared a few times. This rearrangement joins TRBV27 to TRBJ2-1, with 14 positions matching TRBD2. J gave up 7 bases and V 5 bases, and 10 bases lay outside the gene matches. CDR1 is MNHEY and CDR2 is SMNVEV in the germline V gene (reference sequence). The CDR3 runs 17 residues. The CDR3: CASSNRLAGGLVNEQFF. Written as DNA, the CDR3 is TGTGCCAGCAGTAATCGACTAGCGGGAGGGCTAGTGAATGAGCAGTTCTTC.

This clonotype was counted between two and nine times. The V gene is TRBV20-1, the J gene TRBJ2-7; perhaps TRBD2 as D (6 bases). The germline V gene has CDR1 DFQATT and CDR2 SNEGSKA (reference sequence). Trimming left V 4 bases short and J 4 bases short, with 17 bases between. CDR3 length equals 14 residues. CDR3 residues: CSAIQGGAFYEQYF. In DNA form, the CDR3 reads TGCAGTGCTATCCAGGGAGGAGCCTTTTACGAGCAGTACTTC.

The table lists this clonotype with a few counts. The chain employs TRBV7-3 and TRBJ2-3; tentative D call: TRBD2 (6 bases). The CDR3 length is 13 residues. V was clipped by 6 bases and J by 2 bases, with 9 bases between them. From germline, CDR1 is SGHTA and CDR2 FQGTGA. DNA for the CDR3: TGTGCCAGCAGGCGGGACCTCACAGATACGCAGTATTTT. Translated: CASRRDLTDTQYF.

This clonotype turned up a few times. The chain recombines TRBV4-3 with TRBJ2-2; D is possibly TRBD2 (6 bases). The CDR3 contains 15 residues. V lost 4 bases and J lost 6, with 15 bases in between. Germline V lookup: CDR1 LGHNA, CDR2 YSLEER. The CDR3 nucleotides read TGCGCCAGCAGCCGACTGGGACTTTCCGCCGGGGAGCTGTTTTTT. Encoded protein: CASSRLGLSAGELFF.

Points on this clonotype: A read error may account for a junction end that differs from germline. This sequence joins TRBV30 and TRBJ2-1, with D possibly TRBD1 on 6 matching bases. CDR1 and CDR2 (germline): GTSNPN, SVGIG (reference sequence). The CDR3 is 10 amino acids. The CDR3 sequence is CAWIGTRVVF. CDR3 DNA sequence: TGTGCCTGGATAGGGACAAGGGTGGTCTTC.

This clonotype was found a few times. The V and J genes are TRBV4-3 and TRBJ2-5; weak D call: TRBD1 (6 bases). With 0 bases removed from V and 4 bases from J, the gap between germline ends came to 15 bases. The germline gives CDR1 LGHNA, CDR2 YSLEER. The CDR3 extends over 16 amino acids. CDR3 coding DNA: TGCGCCAGCAGCCAAGATTACAGGGCTGGGCGAGAGACCCAGTACTTC. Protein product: CASSQDYRAGRETQYF.

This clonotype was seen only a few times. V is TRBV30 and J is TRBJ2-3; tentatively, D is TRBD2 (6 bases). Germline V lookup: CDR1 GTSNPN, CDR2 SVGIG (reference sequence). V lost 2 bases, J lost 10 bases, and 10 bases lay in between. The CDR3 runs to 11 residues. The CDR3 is CAWSFREAQYF. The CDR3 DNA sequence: TGTGCCTGGAGTTTTAGGGAGGCGCAGTATTTT. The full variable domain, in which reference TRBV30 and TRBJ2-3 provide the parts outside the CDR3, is SQTIHQWPATLVQPVGSPLSLECTVEGTSNPNLYWYRQAAGRGLQLLFYSVGIGQISSEVPQNLSASRPQDRQFILSSKKLLLSDSGFYLCAWSFREAQYFGPGTRLTVL.

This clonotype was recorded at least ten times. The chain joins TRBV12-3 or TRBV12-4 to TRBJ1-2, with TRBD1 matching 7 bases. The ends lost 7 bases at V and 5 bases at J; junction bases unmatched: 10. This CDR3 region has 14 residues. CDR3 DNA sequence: TGTGCCAGCACTTTGGACAGGAGGGTTTATGGCTACACCTTC. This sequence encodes CASTLDRRVYGYTF.